Shown below are 22 T cell receptor beta chains from a single sample sequenced in a study of blood T cell repertoires in COVID-19. Assay used: immunoSEQ multiplex PCR; TCRdb lists only in-frame clones, some missing. The table lists about 210,000 clones, approximately 90% of them singletons. Sequencing was carried out using PBMCs or T cells enriched from blood (not recorded which). The receptors come from a man younger than 35 with acute COVID-19.

The chain has TRBV30 and TRBJ2-1, with D perhaps TRBD2 (6 bases). The CDR3 runs to 16 residues. Trimming removed 7 bases from V and 0 bases from J, with 19 bases in between. CDR1 and CDR2 (germline): GTSNPN, SVGIG (reference sequence). CDR3 sequence (DNA): TGTGCCTTCAGTGGTGGGATGACTAGCTCCTACAATGAGCAGTTCTTC. It yields the protein CAFSGGMTSSYNEQFF.

This sequence joins TRBV13 and TRBJ2-7, with 12 bases fitting TRBD2. The CDR3 spans 18 residues. With V trimmed by 2 bases and J by 4 bases, 12 bases remained unmatched. CDR1 PRHDT and CDR2 FYEKMQ come from the germline V gene (reference sequence). The CDR3 sequence: CASSLSETSGGPSYEQYF. The CDR3 DNA reads TGTGCCAGCAGCTTATCTGAGACTAGCGGGGGACCGTCGTACGAGCAGTACTTC.

This chain joins TRBV24-1 and TRBJ2-2, with TRBD2 as a possible D gene (5 bases). Germline assignment: CDR1 KGHDR and CDR2 SFDVKD. V shed 5 bases and J shed 5 bases, with 11 bases lying between them. The CDR3 is 14 amino acids. The CDR3 sequence: CATSAPRETGELFF. As DNA, the CDR3 is TGTGCCACCAGTGCACCTAGGGAGACCGGGGAGCTGTTTTTT.

The chain recombines TRBV10-1 with TRBJ2-1, with 10 bases that match TRBD1. The CDR3 totals 15 residues. V lost 2 bases to trimming and J lost 5 bases; unmatched junction nucleotides: 3. Germline assignment: CDR1 WNHNN and CDR2 SYGVQD (reference sequence). Written as DNA, the CDR3 is TGCGCCAGCAGTGAGCCCGGACAGGGGGACAATGAGCAGTTCTTC. Protein sequence: CASSEPGQGDNEQFF.

This clone has more than one count but fewer than ten. The CDR3: CASSSLAGHTDTQYF. The CDR3 DNA reads as TGTGCCAGCAGCTCGCTAGCGGGACACACAGATACGCAGTATTTT. The rearrangement links TRBV11-2 to TRBJ2-3; TRBD2 matches at 9 bases. The V gene end was trimmed by 4 bases and the J gene end by 2 bases; junction bases not matched to a gene: 4. Germline loops: CDR1 SGHAT, CDR2 FQNNGV. The CDR3 length is 15 residues. Supplemented by reference TRBV11-2 and TRBJ2-3, the full variable domain reads EAGVAQSPRYKIIEKRQSVAFWCNPISGHATLYWYQQILGQGPKLLIQFQNNGVVDDSQLPKDRFSAERLKGVDSTLKIQPAKLEDSAVYLCASSSLAGHTDTQYFGPGTRLTVL.

This chain joins TRBV19 and TRBJ2-7; weak D call: TRBD1 (5 bases). V was trimmed by 4 bases and J by 1 base, leaving 11 bases between them. Germline CDR1 reads LNHDA; CDR2 reads SQIVND (reference sequence). The CDR3 loop spans 14 amino acids. The CDR3 bases are TGTGCCAGTAGTACGATTGACAGTTCCTACGAGCAGTACTTC. Translating gives CASSTIDSSYEQYF.

The chain has TRBV5-6 and TRBJ2-7; 9 bases line up with TRBD1. This CDR3 is 15 amino acids long. The germline CDR1 and CDR2 sequences are SGHDT and YYEEEE. J gave up 3 bases and V 2 bases, and 6 bases lay outside the gene matches. CDR3 nucleotide sequence: TGTGCCAGCAGCTTCGGTGTGACAGGGGGCTACGAGCAGTACTTC. As protein: CASSFGVTGGYEQYF.

This chain joins TRBV6-5 and TRBJ2-7; D gene ambiguous. There are 14 residues in the CDR3. V lost 6 bases and J lost 0, with 12 bases in between. The germline V gene encodes CDR1 MNHEY and CDR2 SVGAGI. The CDR3: CASRLDGPSYEQYF. The CDR3 DNA sequence: TGTGCCAGCAGACTCGATGGGCCCTCCTACGAGCAGTACTTC.

The sample holds one count of this clone. V and J are TRBV28 and TRBJ2-7; 10 nucleotides line up with TRBD1. Trimming cost V 4 bases and J 3 bases; bases outside gene matches: 18. The CDR3 is 19 residues long. Germline lookup yields CDR1 MDHEN and CDR2 SYDVKM. The CDR3 DNA reads as TGTGCCAGCAGTTCCTTTCTTAGACAGGGGGCCAGGGGATACTACGAGCAGTACTTC. This encodes CASSSFLRQGARGYYEQYF.

This clone was seen repeatedly, ten times or more. The chain couples TRBV28 to TRBJ2-3, with D perhaps matching TRBD2 (5 bases). Looked up from germline, CDR1 is MDHEN and CDR2 is SYDVKM. CDR3 length equals 15 residues. Trimming stripped 5 bases from V and 4 bases from J, with 16 bases between. The CDR3 region is CASSGRADGADTQYF. CDR3 bases: TGTGCCAGCAGTGGGCGGGCGGACGGGGCAGATACGCAGTATTTT.

V usage is TRBV28 and J usage is TRBJ1-4; D uncertain. The CDR3 spans 17 residues. Germline V gives CDR1 MDHEN, CDR2 SYDVKM. The V gene lost 2 bases and the J gene lost 1 base, with 14 bases spanning the gap. This CDR3 is CASSLSRGLETNEKLFF. The CDR3 nucleotides are TGTGCCAGCAGTTTAAGTAGAGGGCTTGAAACTAATGAAAAACTGTTTTTT. Looking up the rest from reference TRBV28 and TRBJ1-4 gives the full variable domain: DVKVTQSSRYLVKRTGEKVFLECVQDMDHENMFWYRQDPGLGLRLIYFSYDVKMKEKGDIPEGYSVSREKKERFSLILESASTNQTSMYLCASSLSRGLETNEKLFFGSGTQLSVL.

In this sample, this clone turned up once. The chain links TRBV12-5 to TRBJ1-1; D is perhaps TRBD1 (5 bases). V was clipped by 0 bases and J by 4 bases, with 12 bases between them. The CDR3 sequence is 15 residues long. Per the germline V gene, CDR1 is LGHNT and CDR2 is FRNRAP. The CDR3 DNA follows: TGTGCTAGTGGTTTGGTACTCGGGGGGGGCACTGAAGCTTTCTTT. Amino acid sequence: CASGLVLGGGTEAFF.

This chain connects TRBV5-1 to TRBJ1-2; 9 bases fit TRBD1. Germline V gene sequence: CDR1 SGHRS, CDR2 YFSETQ. The CDR3 has 13 amino acids. V shed 2 bases and J 6 bases; nucleotides not matched to a gene: 2. CDR3 sequence: CASSLGQGHGYTF. The CDR3 nucleotides read TGCGCCAGCAGCTTAGGACAGGGGCATGGCTACACCTTC.

This clone was found once. V gene TRBV28 combines with J gene TRBJ2-2; 12 bases map to TRBD1. The CDR3 has 15 residues. Per germline, CDR1 MDHEN and CDR2 SYDVKM. J was trimmed by 7 bases and V by 5 bases; bases with no gene match: 5. In DNA form, the CDR3 reads TGTGCCAGCAGTAGGGACAGGGGGCGCGGCGGGGAGCTGTTTTTT. This translates into CASSRDRGRGGELFF.

The chain links TRBV19 to TRBJ2-2, with 7 nucleotides matching TRBD2. This CDR3 contains 16 residues. The trim removed 5 bases at V and 6 bases at J, leaving 12 bases unmatched. Germline V CDR1 and CDR2: LNHDA, SQIVND (reference sequence). CDR3 sequence reads: CASSYFEGGRPGELFF. CDR3 nucleotide sequence: TGTGCCAGTAGTTATTTCGAGGGAGGGAGACCCGGGGAGCTGTTTTTT.

This clone was found a few times. This sequence joins TRBV9 and TRBJ1-5; 7 bases match TRBD1. CDR1 and CDR2 from the germline V gene are SGDLS and YYNGEE. V was clipped by 10 bases and J by 2 bases; unmatched bases: 6. The CDR3 loop spans 13 amino acids. CDR3 in DNA: TGTGCCGGAGGACAGGTTCGCAATCAGCCCCAGCATTTT. It encodes CAGGQVRNQPQHF.

The chain has TRBV18 and TRBJ2-1, with D unresolved. The CDR3 contains 15 residues. The V gene's germline CDR1 is KGHSH and CDR2 LQKENI. Deletions cut 1 base from V and 0 bases from J, with 7 bases between. The CDR3 DNA is TGTGCCAGCTCACCACGAGTAGACTCCTACAATGAGCAGTTCTTC. Encoded protein: CASSPRVDSYNEQFF.

Only a few counts were recorded for this clone. The V call is TRBV6-5, the J call TRBJ2-7, with 7 bases identical to TRBD2. J gave up 2 bases and V 2 bases, and 9 bases lay outside the gene matches. The CDR3 runs 16 residues. Germline values: CDR1 MNHEY, CDR2 SVGAGI. CDR3 region: CASSYGGGLMAYEQYF. In DNA, the CDR3 is TGTGCCAGCAGTTACGGGGGGGGGTTAATGGCCTACGAGCAGTACTTC.

The chain links TRBV28 to TRBJ1-2; 9 bases are shared with TRBD1. The CDR3 is 16 amino acids. J was trimmed by 2 bases and V by 5 bases; bases with no gene match: 9. CDR1 and CDR2 (germline): MDHEN, SYDVKM. The CDR3 reads CASSTDRGIPNYGYTF. CDR3 sequence (DNA): TGTGCCAGCAGTACCGACAGGGGGATACCCAACTATGGCTACACCTTC.

The gene calls are TRBV19 and TRBJ1-5; D not resolved. The V and J ends lost 6 bases and 4 bases respectively, with 10 bases between them. Germline assignment: CDR1 LNHDA and CDR2 SQIVND (reference sequence). The CDR3 loop spans 13 amino acids. The CDR3 sequence is CASRNGVNQPQHF. CDR3 nucleotide sequence: TGTGCCAGTAGAAACGGGGTTAATCAGCCCCAGCATTTT. The full variable domain, rest sourced from reference TRBV19 and TRBJ1-5, is DGGITQSPKYLFRKEGQNVTLSCEQNLNHDAMYWYRQDPGQGLRLIYYSQIVNDFQKGDIAEGYSVSREKKESFPLTVTSAQKNPTAFYLCASRNGVNQPQHFGDGTRLSIL.

The rearrangement joins TRBV27 to TRBJ1-6, with TRBD1 as a possible D gene (6 bases). This CDR3 is built from 17 residues. Germline CDR1 and CDR2: MNHEY and SMNVEV (reference sequence). Between the trimmed V and J ends, which lost 5 bases and 0 bases, there was a span of 14 bases. The CDR3 bases are TGTGCCAGCAGTCCCAAGGACAGCAGCTCCTATAATTCACCCCTCCACTTT. It encodes CASSPKDSSSYNSPLHF.

The J gene is TRBJ2-7, the V gene TRBV10-2; TRBD2 aligns across 7 bases. The CDR3 length is 15 residues. Germline V CDR1 and CDR2: WSHSY, SAAADI. V trimming: 0 bases; J trimming: 0 bases; junction bases outside the gene matches: 2. DNA of the CDR3: TGCGCCAGCAGTGAGTCGGGAGGGAGCTCCTACGAGCAGTACTTC. Amino acid sequence: CASSESGGSSYEQYF.